This T cell receptor (beta chain) was identified during a study of cytomegalovirus exposure and HLA in healthy donors. With 6 bases clipped from V and 1 base from J, the junction kept 4 bases outside the gene matches. CDR3 length: 14 amino acids. Looked up from germline, CDR1 is ENHRY and CDR2 is SYGVKD. The PCR employed 60 Vbeta primers together with 13 Jbeta primers. The assay was immunoSEQ multiplex PCR, and TCRdb's table has in-frame clones only and misses some. The data show about 190,000 clones, about 81% seen once. Material for sequencing was PBMCs. The chain couples TRBV10-3 to TRBJ1-1, with 8 bases identical to TRBD1. This clonotype originated in a woman aged 18-30 years in good health and CMV-seronegative. The CDR3 DNA follows: TGTGCCATCAGCAAACAGGGGGAGAACACTGAAGCTTTCTTT. Protein sequence: CAISKQGENTEAFF.